Included here is one T cell receptor (beta chain) sequence, with context. Its antigen is undetermined. CDR1 LGHNA and CDR2 YSLEER come from the germline V gene. The CDR3 consists of 14 residues. Each CD8+ T cell subset was flow-sorted in triplicate. Every sort contained 300,000 cells. CD45RO-CCR7+CD27+CD95- defined naive CD8+ T cells. The data were taken from a study of CXCR3-negative and CXCR3-positive naive CD8 T cells. Study conclusions and caveats: Surface CD5 matched across naive subsets, and TRB CDR3 properties served to infer TCR strength. Each naive subset displayed comparably high diversity, whereas memory CD8+ cells displayed much lower diversity. The TRB CDR3s that CXCR3-positive naive cells carried were more hydrophobic than those of CXCR3-negative naive cells.

The libraries of TRB cDNA were prepared using 5' RACE with UMI labels. Reprocessing the 5' RACE reads, TCRdb reports a single entry for every CDR3 protein and omits DNA. With about 60,000 distinct CDR3 sequences in the sample, the ten largest clones hold less than 0.85%. The sequencing sample was made of naive CXCR3+ CD8+ T cells from blood. Subset reported: CD45RO-CCR7+CD27+CD95- naive CD8+ T cells expressing CXCR3 (TNR3+). This TCR was sampled from a human donor in good health. Some clones in this sample may be carry-over from other donors' samples. The chain links TRBV4-3 to TRBJ1-2. The CDR3 sequence is CASSQDLGNYGYTF.